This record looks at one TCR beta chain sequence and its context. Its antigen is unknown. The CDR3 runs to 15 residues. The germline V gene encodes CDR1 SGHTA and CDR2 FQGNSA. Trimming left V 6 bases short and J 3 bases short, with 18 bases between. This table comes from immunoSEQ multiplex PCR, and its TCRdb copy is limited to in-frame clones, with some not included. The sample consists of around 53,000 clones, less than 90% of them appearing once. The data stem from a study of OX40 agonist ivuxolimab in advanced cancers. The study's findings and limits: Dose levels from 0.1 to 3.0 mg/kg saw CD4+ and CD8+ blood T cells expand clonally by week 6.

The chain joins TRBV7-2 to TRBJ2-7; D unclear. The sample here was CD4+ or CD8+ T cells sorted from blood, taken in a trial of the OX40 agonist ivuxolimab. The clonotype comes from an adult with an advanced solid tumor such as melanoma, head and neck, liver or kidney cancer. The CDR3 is CASSPHPSPVYEQYF. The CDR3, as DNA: TGTGCCAGCAGTCCCCACCCCAGCCCGGTCTACGAGCAGTACTTC.